This TCR beta chain was sequenced for a study of response to subunit inactivated influenza vaccine. Study conclusions and caveats: Authors suggested each seasonal influenza vaccination recruits few new T cells.

TCRdb recomputed calls from the RT-PCR reads with MiXCR, one row per CDR3 protein. The repertoire includes about 650,000 distinct CDR3 sequences, around a sixth of them detected once, and around a tenth sits in the top ten. In this sample, this clonotype turned up a few times. Its target is unknown. The CDR3 runs 16 residues. Germline values: CDR1 KGHSH, CDR2 LQKENI. Trimming at V came to 4 bases and at J to 2 bases, leaving 5 bases not matched to a gene. The source material was PBMCs from blood, sampled approximately 12 days after vaccination. This receptor was obtained from a man between 50 and 59 years old who received an inactivated influenza vaccine. The chain joins TRBV18 to TRBJ2-3, with 11 bases fitting TRBD2. The CDR3 sequence is CASSQQLAGATDTQYF. The DNA for the CDR3 is TGTGCCAGCTCACAACAACTAGCGGGGGCCACAGATACGCAGTATTTT. Full variable domain (rest looked up from reference TRBV18 and TRBJ2-3): NAGVMQNPRHLVRRRGQEARLRCSPMKGHSHVYWYRQLPEEGLKFMVYLQKENIIDESGMPKERFSAEFPKEGPSILRIQQVVRGDSAAYFCASSQQLAGATDTQYFGPGTRLTVL.